Shown below are 3 T cell receptor beta chains from a single sample sequenced in a study of T cell responses to AZD1222 COVID-19 vaccine. Clones were sequenced by immunoSEQ multiplex PCR, and TCRdb holds only the in-frame ones, with some missing. The data hold tens of thousands of clones, with roughly 91% observed a single time. This material consisted of peripheral blood, taken 28 days after the second AZD1222 dose. The source of these receptors is an adult who received the AZD1222 COVID-19 vaccine.

This clone was seen just once. The genes are TRBV6-6 and TRBJ2-5; D gene uncertain. The germline V and J ends were trimmed by 11 bases and 5 bases, with 18 bases remaining between them. The CDR3 loop spans 13 amino acids. Germline CDR1 reads MNHNY; CDR2 reads SVGAGI (reference sequence). CDR3 sequence (DNA): TGTGCCTCACGGGCCGAGATCGACGAGACCCAGTACTTC. Residues: CASRAEIDETQYF.

This clone was picked up one time. The gene calls are TRBV5-1 and TRBJ2-1; 9 bases line up with TRBD1. The CDR3 runs 16 residues. The germline CDR1 and CDR2 sequences are SGHRS and YFSETQ. The ends lost 4 bases at V and 7 bases at J; junction bases unmatched: 12. CDR3 in DNA: TGCGCCAGCAGCCAAGGTTGGGACAGGGAAATGAATGAGCAGTTCTTC. Its translation: CASSQGWDREMNEQFF.

The chain carries TRBV2 and TRBJ2-3; TRBD2 aligns across 9 bases. The germline V gene encodes CDR1 SNHLY and CDR2 FYNNEI. The CDR3 length is 13 residues. The V gene end was trimmed by 10 bases and the J gene end by 2 bases; junction bases not matched to a gene: 4. Written as DNA, the CDR3 is TGTGCCATCAAGCGGGGGGTCACAGATACGCAGTATTTT. Encoded protein: CAIKRGVTDTQYF.